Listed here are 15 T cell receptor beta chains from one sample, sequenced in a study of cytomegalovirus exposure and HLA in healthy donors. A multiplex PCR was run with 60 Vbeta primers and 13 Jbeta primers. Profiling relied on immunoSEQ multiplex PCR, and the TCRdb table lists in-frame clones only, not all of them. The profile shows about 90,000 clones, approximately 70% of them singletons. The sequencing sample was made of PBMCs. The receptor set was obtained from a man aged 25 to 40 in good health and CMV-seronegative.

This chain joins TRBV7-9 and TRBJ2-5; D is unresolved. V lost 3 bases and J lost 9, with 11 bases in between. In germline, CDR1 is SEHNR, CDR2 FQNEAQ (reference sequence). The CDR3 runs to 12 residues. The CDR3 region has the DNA TGTGCCAGCAGCTTTACGGAGAAGGCCCAGTACTTC. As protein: CASSFTEKAQYF. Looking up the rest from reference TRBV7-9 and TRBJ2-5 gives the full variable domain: DTGVSQNPRHKITKRGQNVTFRCDPISEHNRLYWYRQTLGQGPEFLTYFQNEAQLEKSRLLSDRFSAERPKGSFSTLEIQRTEQGDSAMYLCASSFTEKAQYFGPGTRLLVL.

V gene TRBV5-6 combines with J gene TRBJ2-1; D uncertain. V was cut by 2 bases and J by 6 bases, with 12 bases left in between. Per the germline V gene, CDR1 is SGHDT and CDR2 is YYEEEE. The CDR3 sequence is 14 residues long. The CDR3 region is CASSFGETGNEQFF. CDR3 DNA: TGTGCCAGCAGCTTCGGCGAGACGGGCAATGAGCAGTTCTTC.

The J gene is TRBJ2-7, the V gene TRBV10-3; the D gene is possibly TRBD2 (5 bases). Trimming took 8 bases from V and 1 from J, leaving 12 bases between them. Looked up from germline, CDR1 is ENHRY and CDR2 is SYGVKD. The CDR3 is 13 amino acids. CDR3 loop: CAIAGQSSYEQYF. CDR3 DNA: TGTGCCATCGCGGGCCAGAGTTCCTACGAGCAGTACTTC.

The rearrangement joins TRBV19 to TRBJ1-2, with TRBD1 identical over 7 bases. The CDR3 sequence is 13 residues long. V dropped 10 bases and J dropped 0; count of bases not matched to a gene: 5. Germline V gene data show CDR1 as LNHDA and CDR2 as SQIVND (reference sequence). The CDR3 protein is CATRTGSNYGYTF. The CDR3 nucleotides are TGTGCCACCAGGACAGGCTCTAACTATGGCTACACCTTC.

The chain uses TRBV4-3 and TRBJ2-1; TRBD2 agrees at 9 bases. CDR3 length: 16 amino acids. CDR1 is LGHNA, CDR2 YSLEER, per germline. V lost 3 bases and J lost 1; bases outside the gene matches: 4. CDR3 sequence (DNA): TGCGCCAGCAGCCAGGACAGCGGGGGGTCCTACAATGAGCAGTTCTTC. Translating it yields CASSQDSGGSYNEQFF.

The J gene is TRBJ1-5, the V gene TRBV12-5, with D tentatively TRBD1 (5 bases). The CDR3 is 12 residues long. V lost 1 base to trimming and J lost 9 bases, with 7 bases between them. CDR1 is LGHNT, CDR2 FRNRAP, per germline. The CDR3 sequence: CASGLDTGPQHF. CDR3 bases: TGTGCTAGTGGTTTGGACACAGGGCCCCAGCATTTT. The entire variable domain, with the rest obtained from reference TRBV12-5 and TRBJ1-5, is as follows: DARVTQTPRHKVTEMGQEVTMRCQPILGHNTVFWYRQTMMQGLELLAYFRNRAPLDDSGMPKDRFSAEMPDATLATLKIQPSEPRDSAVYFCASGLDTGPQHFGDGTRLSIL.

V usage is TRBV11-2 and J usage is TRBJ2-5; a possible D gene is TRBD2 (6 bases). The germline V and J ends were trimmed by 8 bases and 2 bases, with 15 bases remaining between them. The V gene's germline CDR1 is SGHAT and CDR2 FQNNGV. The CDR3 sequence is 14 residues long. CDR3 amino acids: CASLRGTRQETQYF. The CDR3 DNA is TGTGCCAGCCTCCGGGGGACCAGACAAGAGACCCAGTACTTC.

CDR3 bases: TGTGCCAGCAGCCTGACAGGCGGAAACACTGAAGCTTTCTTT. As protein: CASSLTGGNTEAFF. This chain links TRBV7-2 with TRBJ1-1; TRBD1 is a possible D gene (6 bases). Germline V gene lookup returns CDR1 SGHTA and CDR2 FQGNSA. The V and J ends lost 5 bases and 2 bases respectively, with 12 bases between them. The CDR3 consists of 14 residues.

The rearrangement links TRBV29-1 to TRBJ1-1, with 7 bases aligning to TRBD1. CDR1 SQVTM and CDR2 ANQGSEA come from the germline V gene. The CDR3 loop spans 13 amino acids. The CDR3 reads CSAKTGLNTEAFF. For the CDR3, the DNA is TGCAGTGCCAAGACAGGGCTGAACACTGAAGCTTTCTTT.

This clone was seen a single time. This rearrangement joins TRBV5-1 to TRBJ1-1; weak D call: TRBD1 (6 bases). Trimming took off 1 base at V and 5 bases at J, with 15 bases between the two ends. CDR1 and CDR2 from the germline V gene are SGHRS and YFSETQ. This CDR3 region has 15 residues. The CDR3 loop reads CASSLNTGRGTEAFF. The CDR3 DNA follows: TGCGCCAGCAGCTTGAATACAGGGAGGGGGACTGAAGCTTTCTTT.

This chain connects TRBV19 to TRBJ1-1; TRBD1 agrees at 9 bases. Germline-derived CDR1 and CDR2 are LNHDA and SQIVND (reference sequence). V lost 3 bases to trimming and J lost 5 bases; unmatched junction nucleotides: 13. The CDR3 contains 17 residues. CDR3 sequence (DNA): TGTGCCAGTAGTATGAGGCACAGGGGGCTTGGGTTGACTGAAGCTTTCTTT. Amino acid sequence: CASSMRHRGLGLTEAFF. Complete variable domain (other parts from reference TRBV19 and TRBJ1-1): DGGITQSPKYLFRKEGQNVTLSCEQNLNHDAMYWYRQDPGQGLRLIYYSQIVNDFQKGDIAEGYSVSREKKESFPLTVTSAQKNPTAFYLCASSMRHRGLGLTEAFFGQGTRLTVV.

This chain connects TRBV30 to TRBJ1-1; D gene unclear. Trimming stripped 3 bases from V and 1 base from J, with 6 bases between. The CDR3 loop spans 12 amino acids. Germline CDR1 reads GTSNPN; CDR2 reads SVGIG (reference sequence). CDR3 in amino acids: CAWRASNTEAFF. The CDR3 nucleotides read TGTGCCTGGAGAGCGTCGAACACTGAAGCTTTCTTT.

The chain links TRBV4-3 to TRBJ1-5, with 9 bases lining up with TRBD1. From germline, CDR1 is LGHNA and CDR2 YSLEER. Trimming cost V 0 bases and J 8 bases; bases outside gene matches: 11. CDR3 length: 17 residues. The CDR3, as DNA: TGCGCCAGCAGCCAAGAAATTCCGGGACAGGGAATTGAGCCCCAGCATTTT. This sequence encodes CASSQEIPGQGIEPQHF.

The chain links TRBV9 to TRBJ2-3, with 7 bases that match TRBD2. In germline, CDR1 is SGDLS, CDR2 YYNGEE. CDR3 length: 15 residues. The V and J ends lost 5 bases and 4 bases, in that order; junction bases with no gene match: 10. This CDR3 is CASSTSGTLSDTQYF. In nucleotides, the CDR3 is TGTGCCAGCAGTACCAGCGGGACGCTGTCAGATACGCAGTATTTT.

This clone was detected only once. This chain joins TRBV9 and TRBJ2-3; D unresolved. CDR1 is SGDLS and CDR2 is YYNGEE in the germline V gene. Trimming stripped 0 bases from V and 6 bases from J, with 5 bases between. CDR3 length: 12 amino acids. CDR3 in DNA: TGTGCCAGCAGCGTAGAGGAGGATACGCAGTATTTT. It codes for CASSVEEDTQYF.